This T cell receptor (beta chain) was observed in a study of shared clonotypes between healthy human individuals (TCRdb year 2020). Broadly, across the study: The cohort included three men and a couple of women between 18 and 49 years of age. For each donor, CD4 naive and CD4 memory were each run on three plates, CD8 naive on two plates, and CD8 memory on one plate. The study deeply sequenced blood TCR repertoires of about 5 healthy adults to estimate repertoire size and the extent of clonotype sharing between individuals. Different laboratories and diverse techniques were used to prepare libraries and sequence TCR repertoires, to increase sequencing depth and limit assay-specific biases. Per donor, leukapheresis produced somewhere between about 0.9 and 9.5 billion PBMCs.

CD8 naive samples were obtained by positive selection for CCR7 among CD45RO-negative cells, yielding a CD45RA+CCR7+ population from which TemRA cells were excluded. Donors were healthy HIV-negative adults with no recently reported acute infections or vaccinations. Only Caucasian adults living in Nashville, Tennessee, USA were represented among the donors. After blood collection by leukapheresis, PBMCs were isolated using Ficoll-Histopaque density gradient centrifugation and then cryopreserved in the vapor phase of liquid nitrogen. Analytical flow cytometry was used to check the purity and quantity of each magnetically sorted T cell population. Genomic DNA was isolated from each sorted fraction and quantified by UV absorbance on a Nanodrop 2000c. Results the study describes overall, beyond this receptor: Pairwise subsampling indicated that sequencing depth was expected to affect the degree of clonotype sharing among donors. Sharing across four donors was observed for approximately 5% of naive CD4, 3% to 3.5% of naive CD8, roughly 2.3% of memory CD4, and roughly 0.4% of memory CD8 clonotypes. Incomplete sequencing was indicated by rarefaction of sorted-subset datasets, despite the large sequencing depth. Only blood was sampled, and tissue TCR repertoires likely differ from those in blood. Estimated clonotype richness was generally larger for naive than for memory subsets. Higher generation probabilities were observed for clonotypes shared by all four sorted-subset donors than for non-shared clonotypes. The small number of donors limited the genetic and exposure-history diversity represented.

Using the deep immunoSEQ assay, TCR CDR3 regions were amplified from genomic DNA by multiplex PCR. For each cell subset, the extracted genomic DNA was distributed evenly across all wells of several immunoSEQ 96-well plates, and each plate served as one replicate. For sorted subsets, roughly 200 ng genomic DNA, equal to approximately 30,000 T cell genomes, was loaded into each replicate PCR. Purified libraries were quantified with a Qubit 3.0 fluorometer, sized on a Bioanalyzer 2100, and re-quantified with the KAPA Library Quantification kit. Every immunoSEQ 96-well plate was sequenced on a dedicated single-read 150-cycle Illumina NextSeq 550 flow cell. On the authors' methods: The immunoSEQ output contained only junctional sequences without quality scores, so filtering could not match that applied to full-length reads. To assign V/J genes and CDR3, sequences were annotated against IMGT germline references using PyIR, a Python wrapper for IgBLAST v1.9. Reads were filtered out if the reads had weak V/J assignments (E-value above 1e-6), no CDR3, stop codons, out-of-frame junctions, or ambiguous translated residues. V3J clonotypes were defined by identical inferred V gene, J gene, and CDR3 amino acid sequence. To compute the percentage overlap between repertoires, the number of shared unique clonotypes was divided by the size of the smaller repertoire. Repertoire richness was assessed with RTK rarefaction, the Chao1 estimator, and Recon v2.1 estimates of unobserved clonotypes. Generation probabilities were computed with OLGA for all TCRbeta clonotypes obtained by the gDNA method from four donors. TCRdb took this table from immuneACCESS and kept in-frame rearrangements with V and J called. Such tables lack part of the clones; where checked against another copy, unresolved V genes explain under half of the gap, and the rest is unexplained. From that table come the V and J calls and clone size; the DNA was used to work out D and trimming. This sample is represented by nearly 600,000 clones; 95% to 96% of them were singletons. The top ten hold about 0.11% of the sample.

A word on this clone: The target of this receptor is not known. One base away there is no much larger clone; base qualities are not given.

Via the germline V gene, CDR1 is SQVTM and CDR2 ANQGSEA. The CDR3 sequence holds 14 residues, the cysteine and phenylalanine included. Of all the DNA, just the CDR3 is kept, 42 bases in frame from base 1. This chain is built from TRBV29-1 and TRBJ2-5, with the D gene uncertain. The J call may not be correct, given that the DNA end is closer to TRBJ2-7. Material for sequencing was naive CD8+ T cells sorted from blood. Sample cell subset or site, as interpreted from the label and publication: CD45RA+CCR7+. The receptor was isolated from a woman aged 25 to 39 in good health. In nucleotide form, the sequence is TGCAGCGTTGAAGGTCCAGGAGTGAACTACGAGCAGTACTTC. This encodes CSVEGPGVNYEQYF.